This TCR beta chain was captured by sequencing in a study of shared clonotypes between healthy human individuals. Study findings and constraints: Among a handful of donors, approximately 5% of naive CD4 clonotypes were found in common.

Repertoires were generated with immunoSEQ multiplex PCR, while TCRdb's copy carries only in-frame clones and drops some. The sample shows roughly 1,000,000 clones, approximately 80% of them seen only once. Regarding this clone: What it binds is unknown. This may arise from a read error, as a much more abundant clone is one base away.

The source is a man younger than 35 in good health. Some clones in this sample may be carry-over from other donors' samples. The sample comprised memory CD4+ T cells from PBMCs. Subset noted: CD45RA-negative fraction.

The CDR3 region has the DNA TGCAGCGCTTCCCCAGGGCGCGAGACCCAGTACTTC. It encodes CSASPGRETQYF. This sequence joins TRBV29-1 and TRBJ2-5, with D possibly being TRBD1 (5 bases). Trimming pared 7 bases from V and 5 bases from J, leaving 14 bases between. The CDR3 is 12 amino acids. Germline V lookup: CDR1 SQVTM, CDR2 ANQGSEA.